This passage covers 15 T cell receptor beta chains from one sample sequenced in a study of glioma-infiltrating T cells. Amplification of TCR alpha and beta CDR3 regions from RNA used iRepertoire nested multiplex PCR. TCRdb re-called the multiplex PCR reads with MiXCR, one entry per CDR3 protein. This sample carries 150,000 to 200,000 distinct CDR3 sequences, about 47% of them seen once, and the ten largest clones take 4% to 6.5%. Sequencing was performed on glioma tissue, nonneoplastic brain tissue, or PBMCs (not recorded which). The receptors come from a human donor with low-grade glioma or glioblastoma, undergoing nonglioma brain surgery, or in good health (not recorded which).

This clonotype was seen more than once but under ten times. The chain combines TRBV29-1 with TRBJ2-1; 8 bases match TRBD2. V shed 0 bases and J 7 bases; nucleotides not matched to a gene: 5. CDR3 length: 14 amino acids. CDR1 is SQVTM and CDR2 is ANQGSEA in the germline V gene. The chain's CDR3 is CSVEDTTGGNEQFF. The CDR3 nucleotides are TGCAGCGTTGAAGATACTACGGGGGGGAATGAGCAGTTCTTC.

A word on this clonotype: A much larger clonotype is one base distant, so this may be a read error. The chain uses TRBV20-1 and TRBJ2-2, with D perhaps TRBD2 (5 bases). CDR1 and CDR2 (germline): DFQATT, SNEGSKA (reference sequence). This CDR3 comprises 17 residues. V was trimmed by 6 bases and J by 8 bases, leaving 28 bases between them. For the CDR3, the DNA is TGCAGTGCCAGTCCGACCAGGACTCTCTATTTAGCGGGGGAGCTGTTTTTT. It encodes CSASPTRTLYLAGELFF.

This clonotype was counted only a few times. Because it lacks the conserved phenylalanine or tryptophan at the end, this CDR3 is likely a read error. The chain recombines TRBV5-1 with TRBJ2-3; 13 bases are shared with TRBD2. Germline-derived CDR1 and CDR2 are SGHRS and YFSETQ. Losses at the gene ends were 4 bases for V and 5 bases for J; bases not matched to a gene: 7. CDR3 size: 16 residues. CDR3 DNA: TGCGCCAGCAGCGCGGGACTAGCGGGGATTATAGATACGCAGTATCTT. As protein: CASSAGLAGIIDTQYL.

V usage is TRBV30 and J usage is TRBJ2-3, with TRBD2 identical over 8 bases. CDR1 is GTSNPN, CDR2 SVGIG, per germline (reference sequence). After removal of 7 bases from V and 0 bases from J, the junction contained 6 bases not matched to a gene. This CDR3 has 14 amino acids. The CDR3 region has the DNA TGTGCCTCCCTTAGCGGGATTAGCACAGATACGCAGTATTTT. This translates into CASLSGISTDTQYF.

This clonotype was detected many times. This chain joins TRBV15 and TRBJ2-3; 7 bases are shared with TRBD2. The CDR3 sequence is 15 residues long. CDR1 and CDR2 from the germline V gene are LNHNV and YYDKDF (reference sequence). V shed 1 base and J 6 bases; nucleotides not matched to a gene: 7. CDR3 coding DNA: TGTGCCACCAGCAGAGTAACGGGAGGTGTGGATACGCAGTATTTT. It translates to CATSRVTGGVDTQYF.

Many counts were recorded for this clonotype. The chain links TRBV3-1 to TRBJ1-2; TRBD1 aligns across 8 bases. Germline CDR1 LGHDT, CDR2 YNNKEL (reference sequence). The CDR3 runs 16 residues. With 3 bases clipped from V and 0 bases from J, the junction kept 6 bases outside the gene matches. CDR3: CASSHRTGTANYGYTF. For the CDR3, the DNA is TGTGCCAGCAGCCATCGGACAGGGACAGCTAACTATGGCTACACCTTC. Variable domain in full (rest from reference TRBV3-1 and TRBJ1-2): DTAVSQTPKYLVTQMGNDKSIKCEQNLGHDTMYWYKQDSKKFLKIMFSYNNKELIINETVPNRFSPKSPDKAHLNLHINSLELGDSAVYFCASSHRTGTANYGYTFGSGTRLTVV.

A remark on this clonotype: One base away lies a much larger clone, so this may be a sequencing read error. The chain combines TRBV28 with TRBJ2-4, with TRBD2 matching over 8 bases. CDR1 MDHEN and CDR2 SYDVKM come from the germline V gene. The V and J ends lost 6 bases and 9 bases, in that order; junction bases with no gene match: 13. This CDR3 spans 15 amino acids. The chain's CDR3 is CASSWTSRTHGIQYF. The CDR3 coding sequence is TGTGCCAGCAGCTGGACTAGCCGGACCCATGGCATTCAGTACTTC.

There are a few counts of this clonotype. The chain links TRBV12-3 or TRBV12-4 to TRBJ2-3; no clear D. V lost 6 bases and J 1 base, leaving 17 bases between the germline ends. The CDR3 is 16 amino acids. The CDR3 loop reads CASSTSSLRRTDTQYF. CDR3 bases: TGTGCCAGCAGCACATCCTCGCTGCGACGCACAGATACGCAGTATTTT.

This clonotype was seen many times. This chain uses TRBV28 with TRBJ1-2; the D gene is possibly TRBD1 (5 bases). Germline assignment: CDR1 MDHEN and CDR2 SYDVKM. Between the trimmed V and J ends, which lost 4 bases and 0 bases, there was a span of 12 bases. The CDR3 contains 15 residues. The chain's CDR3 is CASSSAGNANYGYTF. In nucleotides, the CDR3 is TGTGCCAGCAGTTCTGCAGGGAATGCTAACTATGGCTACACCTTC.

This clonotype showed up many times. V usage is TRBV20-1 and J usage is TRBJ2-7, with D tentatively TRBD1 (6 bases). This CDR3 is built from 14 residues. Germline assignment: CDR1 DFQATT and CDR2 SNEGSKA (reference sequence). Trimming removed 5 bases from V and 1 base from J, with 15 bases in between. CDR3 loop: CSAPQQGSSYEQYF. The CDR3 region has the DNA TGCAGTGCTCCCCAACAGGGAAGTTCCTACGAGCAGTACTTC.

This rearrangement joins TRBV7-2 to TRBJ2-1; maybe TRBD2 (5 bases). Trimming shortened V by 1 base and J by 4 bases, and 23 bases separated the two germline ends. CDR3 length equals 19 residues. Germline V gene lookup returns CDR1 SGHTA and CDR2 FQGNSA. In DNA form, the CDR3 reads TGTGCCAGCAGCTTAGGTGTAGAGGGAGTAGGATGGCGATACAATGAGCAGTTCTTC. This gives the protein CASSLGVEGVGWRYNEQFF.

With respect to this clonotype: One end of the junction is discordant with germline, which a read error may explain. The gene calls are TRBV28 and TRBJ2-5, with a weak D call TRBD2 (5 bases). Germline assignment: CDR1 MDHEN and CDR2 SYDVKM. The CDR3 spans 13 residues. In DNA form, the CDR3 reads TGTGCCGGCAGACCGAGGGTCTACAATGAGCAGTACTTC. Its protein is CAGRPRVYNEQYF.

This chain connects TRBV6-1 to TRBJ2-5; D unclear. CDR3 length: 15 amino acids. Between the trimmed V and J ends, which lost 3 bases and 4 bases, there was a span of 15 bases. CDR1 and CDR2 from the germline V gene are MNHNS and SASEGT. CDR3 nucleotides: TGTGCCAGCAGTGAGATTGCCACCTTCACAGAGACCCAGTACTTC. Amino acid sequence: CASSEIATFTETQYF.

On this clonotype: This could be a read error, since a much larger clone is one nucleotide away. The chain links TRBV7-2 to TRBJ2-7; the match to TRBD2 covers 9 bases. CDR1 and CDR2 (germline): SGHTA, FQGNSA. The CDR3 extends over 15 amino acids. The CDR3 here is CASSFGSGGNYERYF. DNA for the CDR3: TGTGCCAGCAGCTTCGGTAGCGGGGGAAACTACGAGCGGTACTTC.

In its sample, this clonotype was seen many times. The V and J genes are TRBV6-6 and TRBJ2-1; no clear D gene. This CDR3 is 13 amino acids long. The V gene's germline CDR1 is MNHNY and CDR2 SVGAGI (reference sequence). Trimming pared 0 bases from V and 6 bases from J, leaving 6 bases between. The CDR3 bases are TGTGCCAGCAGTTACTCGAAAAGCAATGAGCAGTTCTTC. Its protein product is CASSYSKSNEQFF.